Presented here are 30 T cell receptor beta chains from one specimen sequenced in a study of cytomegalovirus exposure and HLA in healthy donors. The PCR employed 60 Vbeta primers together with 13 Jbeta primers. The protocol was immunoSEQ multiplex PCR, while the TCRdb copy is restricted to in-frame clones and leaves out a portion. The sample has around 220,000 clones; around 80% are singletons. The sequenced sample consisted of PBMCs. All receptors derive from a man aged 35 to 55 in good health and CMV-seronegative.

The V call is TRBV6-6, the J call TRBJ1-3, with D tentatively TRBD1 (6 bases). V lost 6 bases, J lost 0 bases, and 12 bases lay in between. The CDR3 is 15 amino acids. The V gene's germline CDR1 is MNHNY and CDR2 SVGAGI (reference sequence). The DNA of the CDR3 is TGTGCCAGCAGGGATCAGGGGAGCTCTGGAAACACCATATATTTT. Protein product: CASRDQGSSGNTIYF.

The CDR3 nucleotides are TGTGCCAGCAGCGCTACCATGAACACTGAAGCTTTCTTT. Its protein product is CASSATMNTEAFF. The chain uses TRBV9 and TRBJ1-1; D not resolved. Germline lookup yields CDR1 SGDLS and CDR2 YYNGEE. CDR3 length: 13 amino acids. Deletions cut 3 bases from V and 0 bases from J, with 6 bases between.

This clone occurred once. The chain has TRBV7-2 and TRBJ2-6; 10 nucleotides match TRBD2. Germline lookup yields CDR1 SGHTA and CDR2 FQGNSA. The CDR3 contains 19 residues. The V segment lost 3 bases and the J segment 2 bases; nucleotides outside the gene matches: 10. The CDR3 loop is CASSFQRSGRATGANVLTF. The DNA for the CDR3 is TGTGCCAGCAGCTTCCAGAGGAGCGGGAGGGCCACTGGGGCCAACGTCCTGACTTTC.

This chain joins TRBV5-6 and TRBJ2-5; 10 bases match TRBD2. Germline lookup yields CDR1 SGHDT and CDR2 YYEEEE. CDR3 length: 16 residues. With V trimmed by 5 bases and J by 1 base, 8 bases remained unmatched. As DNA, the CDR3 is TGTGCCAGCAGGACAAAACTAGCGGGAACCCAAGAGACCCAGTACTTC. This codes for CASRTKLAGTQETQYF.

The genes are TRBV10-2 and TRBJ2-3, with D tentatively TRBD1 (6 bases). Germline V CDR1 and CDR2: WSHSY, SAAADI. The CDR3 spans 14 residues. The germline V and J ends were trimmed by 6 bases and 4 bases, with 14 bases remaining between them. This chain's CDR3 is CASSYPPGADTQYF. The CDR3 nucleotides read TGCGCCAGCAGCTACCCGCCAGGGGCAGATACGCAGTATTTT.

This clone was seen a few times. This chain links TRBV27 with TRBJ2-1; 8 nucleotides agree with TRBD2. This CDR3 comprises 18 residues. Germline loops: CDR1 MNHEY, CDR2 SMNVEV (reference sequence). The trim removed 1 base at V and 0 bases at J, leaving 8 bases unmatched. The CDR3 sequence: CASSLFGVAGSSYNEQFF. The CDR3 region has the DNA TGTGCCAGCAGTTTATTTGGAGTAGCGGGAAGCTCCTACAATGAGCAGTTCTTC.

This rearrangement joins TRBV5-4 to TRBJ1-2, with 9 bases aligning to TRBD1. The length of the CDR3 is 15 residues. Germline assignment: CDR1 SGHNT and CDR2 YYREEE (reference sequence). V was clipped by 4 bases and J by 6 bases; unmatched bases: 10. CDR3: CASSLFSGTGHGYTF. DNA for the CDR3: TGTGCCAGCAGCCTCTTCTCCGGGACAGGGCATGGCTACACCTTC.

V gene TRBV19 combines with J gene TRBJ1-2; TRBD1 agrees at 7 bases. This CDR3 has 13 amino acids. V was clipped by 6 bases and J by 3 bases; unmatched bases: 4. Germline V gene sequence: CDR1 LNHDA, CDR2 SQIVND (reference sequence). CDR3 in amino acids: CASRGQVYYGYTF. The CDR3, as DNA: TGTGCCAGTAGAGGACAGGTCTACTATGGCTACACCTTC.

This clone was counted only a few times. The rearrangement links TRBV19 to TRBJ1-1; weak D call: TRBD1 (5 bases). Germline V gives CDR1 LNHDA, CDR2 SQIVND (reference sequence). The CDR3 is 14 amino acids. Trimming removed 6 bases from V and 1 base from J, with 12 bases in between. CDR3 amino acids: CASSLQGQNTEAFF. The CDR3 bases are TGTGCCAGTAGCCTCCAGGGCCAGAACACTGAAGCTTTCTTT.

The chain is built from TRBV7-9 and TRBJ2-7; D tentatively reads TRBD1 or TRBD2 (6 bases each). V lost 5 bases and J 7 bases, leaving 24 bases between the germline ends. The V gene's germline CDR1 is SEHNR and CDR2 FQNEAQ (reference sequence). This CDR3 is 16 amino acids long. The CDR3 sequence is CASSLGGTHIFVEQYF. The CDR3 coding sequence is TGTGCCAGCAGCCTAGGGGGGACTCACATCTTTGTGGAGCAGTACTTC.

The chain uses TRBV2 and TRBJ2-7; 7 nucleotides align to TRBD2. With V trimmed by 4 bases and J by 4 bases, 10 bases remained unmatched. This CDR3 spans 15 amino acids. From germline, CDR1 is SNHLY and CDR2 FYNNEI. DNA of the CDR3: TGTGCCAGCAGTGCGTCGGCGGGAGTTTATTACGAGCAGTACTTC. Its protein is CASSASAGVYYEQYF. Together with reference TRBV2 and TRBJ2-7, the CDR3 gives the full variable domain: EPEVTQTPSHQVTQMGQEVILRCVPISNHLYFYWYRQILGQKVEFLVSFYNNEISEKSEIFDDQFSVERPDGSNFTLKIRSTKLEDSAMYFCASSASAGVYYEQYFGPGTRLTVT.

For the CDR3, the DNA is TGTGCCACCAGCAGTTCCGCGAACACCGGGGAGCTGTTTTTT. Protein: CATSSSANTGELFF. The V call is TRBV15, the J call TRBJ2-2, with unresolved D. Germline assignment: CDR1 LNHNV and CDR2 YYDKDF (reference sequence). V was cut by 3 bases and J by 0 bases, with 5 bases left in between. The CDR3 consists of 14 residues.

The chain's CDR3 is CASSLSGRGRAGSPLHF. The DNA for the CDR3 is TGTGCCAGCAGCTTATCAGGGAGGGGACGCGCTGGTTCACCCCTCCACTTT. The gene calls are TRBV11-2 and TRBJ1-6; D is perhaps TRBD1 (5 bases). The V gene's germline CDR1 is SGHAT and CDR2 FQNNGV. With 2 bases removed from V and 9 bases from J, the gap between germline ends came to 20 bases. The CDR3 covers 17 residues.

This chain uses TRBV5-1 with TRBJ2-2, with 11 bases lining up with TRBD2. The V gene's germline CDR1 is SGHRS and CDR2 YFSETQ. The junction had 0 bases not matched to a gene; V was cut back by 2 bases and J by 0 bases. The CDR3 runs 16 residues. The CDR3 nucleotides are TGCGCCAGCAGCTTTAGCGGGAGGGCGAACACCGGGGAGCTGTTTTTT. Translated: CASSFSGRANTGELFF.

This chain joins TRBV7-9 and TRBJ1-1; D not certain. Germline lookup yields CDR1 SEHNR and CDR2 FQNEAQ (reference sequence). V lost 6 bases and J lost 0, with 8 bases in between. The CDR3 totals 13 residues. The CDR3 sequence: CASSPFMNTEAFF. The CDR3 coding sequence is TGTGCCAGCAGTCCTTTTATGAACACTGAAGCTTTCTTT.

The chain uses TRBV28 and TRBJ1-5; 7 bases align to TRBD1. V gave up 7 bases and J gave up 2 bases; unmatched junction bases: 8. From germline, CDR1 is MDHEN and CDR2 SYDVKM. The CDR3 runs to 15 residues. The CDR3 is CASTTQGVRNQPQHF. In nucleotides, the CDR3 is TGTGCCAGCACGACGCAGGGGGTGCGCAATCAGCCCCAGCATTTT.

The CDR3 DNA is TGCAGTGCTGGGACAAGCTATGGCTACACCTTC. Protein: CSAGTSYGYTF. The gene calls are TRBV20-1 and TRBJ1-2; perhaps TRBD1 as D (6 bases). Germline CDR1 reads DFQATT; CDR2 reads SNEGSKA (reference sequence). The CDR3 runs 11 residues. Trimming shortened V by 5 bases and J by 4 bases, and 8 bases separated the two germline ends.

J is TRBJ1-5 and V is TRBV19, with D unclear. The CDR3 is 14 amino acids. The V end lost 5 bases, the J end lost 5 bases, and 13 bases lay between the germline ends. In germline, CDR1 is LNHDA, CDR2 SQIVND (reference sequence). The CDR3 sequence is CASSHTIYDQPQHF. Here the CDR3 DNA reads TGTGCCAGTAGTCACACCATTTACGATCAGCCCCAGCATTTT.

With regard to this clone: Other DNA sequences of this sample code for an identical CDR3. The chain employs TRBV2 and TRBJ2-3; D gene ambiguous. With 8 bases removed from V and 1 base from J, the gap between germline ends came to 4 bases. CDR1 SNHLY and CDR2 FYNNEI come from the germline V gene. This CDR3 spans 11 amino acids. CDR3 nucleotide sequence: TGTGCCAGCGGGCGCACAGATACGCAGTATTTT. Translated, it gives CASGRTDTQYF.

This clone occurred once. The J gene is TRBJ2-3, the V gene TRBV11-2; no firm D call. The V end was cut by 2 bases, the J end by 2 bases, with 11 bases between. This CDR3 has 15 residues. Per germline, CDR1 SGHAT and CDR2 FQNNGV. The CDR3 DNA is TGTGCCAGCAGCTTAATGGCGGCCCTCACAGATACGCAGTATTTT. It yields the protein CASSLMAALTDTQYF.

The gene calls are TRBV28 and TRBJ1-2; 7 bases align to TRBD1. This CDR3 comprises 17 residues. The junction had 16 bases not matched to a gene; V was cut back by 5 bases and J by 4 bases. The germline V gene has CDR1 MDHEN and CDR2 SYDVKM. CDR3 DNA: TGTGCCAGCAGTCTGTTCAGGGGGGTAGACAGGTTCTATGGCTACACCTTC. This sequence encodes CASSLFRGVDRFYGYTF.

The chain combines TRBV18 with TRBJ1-1, with D perhaps TRBD1 (5 bases). The CDR3 consists of 12 residues. The germline V gene encodes CDR1 KGHSH and CDR2 LQKENI. V was cut by 7 bases and J by 3 bases, with 9 bases left in between. The CDR3 is CASFLGDTEAFF. The CDR3 region has the DNA TGTGCCAGCTTTCTAGGGGACACTGAAGCTTTCTTT.

The rearrangement uses TRBV6-5 and TRBJ2-7; 7 bases agree with TRBD2. CDR3 length: 14 amino acids. CDR1 and CDR2 (germline): MNHEY, SVGAGI. The V and J ends lost 2 bases and 2 bases, in that order; junction bases with no gene match: 3. CDR3 sequence: CASSYRGRAYEQYF. CDR3 nucleotide sequence: TGTGCCAGCAGTTACCGGGGGAGGGCCTACGAGCAGTACTTC.

The V gene is TRBV5-1, the J gene TRBJ2-1; D may be TRBD2 (6 bases). Germline lookup yields CDR1 SGHRS and CDR2 YFSETQ. Trimming took off 3 bases at V and 1 base at J, with 11 bases between the two ends. The CDR3 has 15 residues. The CDR3 here is CASSSGLKSYNEQFF. The CDR3 DNA reads as TGCGCCAGCAGCTCGGGACTTAAATCCTACAATGAGCAGTTCTTC. Based on the CDR3 plus reference TRBV5-1 and TRBJ2-1, the full variable domain is KAGVTQTPRYLIKTRGQQVTLSCSPISGHRSVSWYQQTPGQGLQFLFEYFSETQRNKGNFPGRFSGRQFSNSRSEMNVSTLELGDSALYLCASSSGLKSYNEQFFGPGTRLTVL.

This clone was seen a handful of times. V gene TRBV7-8 combines with J gene TRBJ1-5, with D maybe TRBD1 (5 bases). The V end lost 5 bases, the J end lost 6 bases, and 14 bases lay between the germline ends. The CDR3 loop spans 14 amino acids. CDR1 and CDR2 from the germline V gene are SGHVS and FQNEAQ. CDR3 protein: CASSEGAGSQPQHF. The CDR3 DNA is TGTGCCAGCAGCGAAGGGGCAGGTAGTCAGCCCCAGCATTTT.

This rearrangement joins TRBV6-5 to TRBJ1-1, with D possibly being TRBD1 (5 bases). Trimming cost V 3 bases and J 1 base, with 12 bases left between them. This CDR3 comprises 15 residues. Germline CDR1 reads MNHEY; CDR2 reads SVGAGI. Here the CDR3 reads CASSYRAGSNTEAFF. The DNA of the CDR3 is TGTGCCAGCAGTTATCGGGCAGGGTCGAACACTGAAGCTTTCTTT.

This sequence joins TRBV7-9 and TRBJ2-3; perhaps TRBD1 as D (10 bases). The CDR3 is 16 amino acids. Trimming shortened V by 5 bases and J by 4 bases, and 19 bases separated the two germline ends. CDR1 SEHNR and CDR2 FQNEAQ come from the germline V gene (reference sequence). CDR3 sequence reads: CASSASGTGVADTQYF. CDR3 in DNA: TGTGCCAGCAGCGCTAGCGGGACAGGGGTGGCAGATACGCAGTATTTT. Combining the CDR3 with reference TRBV7-9 and TRBJ2-3 gives the whole variable domain DTGVSQNPRHKITKRGQNVTFRCDPISEHNRLYWYRQTLGQGPEFLTYFQNEAQLEKSRLLSDRFSAERPKGSFSTLEIQRTEQGDSAMYLCASSASGTGVADTQYFGPGTRLTVL.

V is TRBV7-9 and J is TRBJ1-2, with 8 bases matching TRBD1. The germline V gene has CDR1 SEHNR and CDR2 FQNEAQ (reference sequence). V shed 8 bases and J 8 bases; nucleotides not matched to a gene: 10. The CDR3 has 13 amino acids. The chain's CDR3 is CASFTTGGTGYTF. DNA for the CDR3: TGTGCCAGCTTTACTACAGGGGGAACAGGCTACACCTTC.

The chain employs TRBV2 and TRBJ1-6; D not certain. V lost 4 bases, J lost 7 bases, and 14 bases lay in between. The CDR3 is 15 residues long. Germline V CDR1 and CDR2: SNHLY, FYNNEI. This CDR3 reads CASSARKRENSPLHF. The CDR3 DNA follows: TGTGCCAGCAGTGCCAGGAAGAGGGAGAATTCACCCCTCCACTTT. The variable domain in full, completed from reference TRBV2 and TRBJ1-6, reads EPEVTQTPSHQVTQMGQEVILRCVPISNHLYFYWYRQILGQKVEFLVSFYNNEISEKSEIFDDQFSVERPDGSNFTLKIRSTKLEDSAMYFCASSARKRENSPLHFGNGTRLTVT.

V usage is TRBV25-1 and J usage is TRBJ2-2; 14 positions match TRBD2. V trimming: 3 bases; J trimming: 6 bases; junction bases outside the gene matches: 6. Germline CDR1 MGHDK, CDR2 SYGVNS. This CDR3 is 17 amino acids long. Written as DNA, the CDR3 is TGTGCCAGCAGTGAGGGGGGACTAGCGGGAGTCGCCGGGGAGCTGTTTTTT. Its translation is CASSEGGLAGVAGELFF. Full variable domain (outside the CDR3, taken from reference TRBV25-1 and TRBJ2-2): EADIYQTPRYLVIGTGKKITLECSQTMGHDKMYWYQQDPGMELHLIHYSYGVNSTEKGDLSSESTVSRIRTEHFPLTLESARPSHTSQYLCASSEGGLAGVAGELFFGEGSRLTVL.